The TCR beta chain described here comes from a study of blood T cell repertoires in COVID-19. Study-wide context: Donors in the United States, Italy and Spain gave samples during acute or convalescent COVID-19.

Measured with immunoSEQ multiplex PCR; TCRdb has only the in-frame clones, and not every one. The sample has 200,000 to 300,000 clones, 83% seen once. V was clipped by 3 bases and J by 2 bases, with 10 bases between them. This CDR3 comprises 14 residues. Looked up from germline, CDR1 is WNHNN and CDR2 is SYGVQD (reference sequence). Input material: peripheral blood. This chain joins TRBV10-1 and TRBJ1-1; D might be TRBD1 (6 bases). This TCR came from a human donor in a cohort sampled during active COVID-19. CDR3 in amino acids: CASSDPGANTEAFF. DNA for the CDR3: TGCGCCAGCAGTGACCCAGGGGCCAACACTGAAGCTTTCTTT.